A selection of T cell receptor beta chains follows, all from one sample in a study of T cell responses to AZD1222 COVID-19 vaccine. Some clones are missing from TCRdb's copy, which holds only in-frame ones; the method was immunoSEQ multiplex PCR. The top ten hold about an eighth of the sample, which has 80,000 to 100,000 clones, about 88% seen once. The sequences come from peripheral blood, collected on day 0 of AZD1222 vaccination. All receptors come from an adult in good health. CDR3s include the opening cysteine and the closing phenylalanine or tryptophan. A D gene is named only where the DNA matches it firmly. Some rows mark clone size as missing; the rest say once, few, many or name a class of expanded clone.

CDR3aa,CDR3nt,abundance,d_gene,len,v_gene,j_gene
CASSPPDLGRVYEQYF,TGTGCCAGCTCACCACCCGACTTGGGGCGTGTCTACGAGCAGTACTTC,NA,NA,16,TRBV18,TRBJ2-7
CASNSPPNTGELFF,TGTGCCAGTAACTCCCCACCGAACACCGGGGAGCTGTTTTTT,NA,NA,14,TRBV19,TRBJ2-2
CASSPWDTNSNQPQHF,TGTGCCAGCTCACCTTGGGACACCAATAGCAATCAGCCCCAGCATTTT,NA,NA,16,TRBV18,TRBJ1-5
CASSPGTKATNEQFF,TGTGCCAGCAGCCCCGGGACAAAGGCCACCAATGAGCAGTTCTTC,NA,NA,15,TRBV5-4,TRBJ2-1
CASSLSQRSPLHF,TGTGCCAGCAGCCTGTCGCAAAGATCACCCCTCCACTTT,NA,NA,13,TRBV7-2,TRBJ1-6
CASSVTSANYGYTF,TGTGCCAGCAGCGTGACTTCGGCGAACTATGGCTACACCTTC,NA,NA,14,TRBV6-5,TRBJ1-2
CAWSYPYSGNTIYF,TGTGCCTGGAGTTACCCTTACTCTGGAAACACCATATATTTT,NA,NA,14,TRBV30,TRBJ1-3
CASSTTPGPGSPFF,TGTGCCAGCAGTACGACCCCCGGCCCAGGGAGTCCCTTCTTC,few,NA,14,TRBV27,TRBJ2-7
CASSARTDTQYF,TGTGCCAGCAGCGCCCGCACAGATACGCAGTATTTT,NA,NA,12,TRBV9,TRBJ2-3
CTSSPDRGRSVTEAFF,TGCACCAGCAGCCCGGACAGGGGGCGTTCTGTCACTGAAGCTTTCTTT,NA,NA,16,TRBV1,TRBJ1-1
CASSLAGAANTEAFF,TGTGCCAGCAGCTTGGCAGGGGCGGCGAACACTGAAGCTTTCTTT,NA,NA,15,TRBV7-2,TRBJ1-1
CASSPPGQGAQPQHF,TGTGCCAGCAGTCCTCCGGGACAGGGTGCTCAGCCCCAGCATTTT,NA,TRBD1,15,TRBV28,TRBJ1-5
CASSLDYRNYGYTF,TGTGCCAGCAGCTTAGACTACAGGAACTATGGCTACACCTTC,once,NA,14,TRBV11-2,TRBJ1-2
CASSFGGSDTQYF,TGTGCCAGCAGTTTCGGGGGCTCAGATACGCAGTATTTT,NA,NA,13,TRBV12-3/TRBV12-4,TRBJ2-3
CATSDPNAGPGTGELFF,TGTGCCACCAGTGATCCCAACGCGGGCCCCGGTACCGGGGAGCTGTTTTTT,NA,NA,17,TRBV24-1,TRBJ2-2
CASSPKAGGTEAFF,TGTGCCAGCAGCCCCAAGGCCGGGGGCACTGAAGCTTTCTTT,NA,NA,14,TRBV14,TRBJ1-1
CASSQPSGGRYTGELFF,TGTGCCAGCAGCCAACCTAGCGGGGGGCGGTACACCGGGGAGCTGTTTTTT,NA,TRBD2,17,TRBV3-1/TRBV3-2,TRBJ2-2
CASCFGGTPGELFF,TGCGCCAGCTGCTTTGGAGGTACGCCCGGGGAGCTGTTTTTT,NA,NA,14,TRBV5-1,TRBJ2-2
CASGLVGTGFYEQYF,TGTGCTAGTGGTTTGGTAGGGACAGGATTCTACGAGCAGTACTTC,NA,TRBD1,15,TRBV12-5,TRBJ2-7
CASSFGTGGGYEQYF,TGTGCCAGCAGCTTTGGGACAGGGGGCGGCTACGAGCAGTACTTC,NA,TRBD1,15,TRBV11-3,TRBJ2-7
CASSESGGNIQYF,TGTGCCAGCAGTGAGAGCGGGGGAAACATTCAGTACTTC,few,TRBD2,13,TRBV6-4,TRBJ2-4
CATSRDSASSGNTIYF,TGTGCCACCAGCAGAGATTCCGCGAGCTCTGGAAACACCATATATTTT,NA,NA,16,TRBV15,TRBJ1-3
CASSFSGGPYNEQFF,TGTGCCAGCAGCTTTAGCGGGGGGCCTTACAATGAGCAGTTCTTC,NA,TRBD2,15,TRBV11-3,TRBJ2-1
CASSLVGLSSYEQYF,TGTGCCAGCAGCTTGGTCGGTTTATCCTCCTACGAGCAGTACTTC,NA,NA,15,TRBV7-9,TRBJ2-7
CASSISTASYEQYF,TGTGCCAGTAGTATCTCGACGGCCTCCTACGAGCAGTACTTC,NA,NA,14,TRBV19,TRBJ2-7
CASSPSTTALYGYTF,TGTGCCAGCAGCCCCTCGACGACAGCACTCTATGGCTACACCTTC,once,NA,15,TRBV2,TRBJ1-2
CASSLGTDSYEQYF,TGTGCCAGCAGCTTAGGTACAGATTCCTACGAGCAGTACTTC,NA,NA,14,TRBV7-6,TRBJ2-7
CASSYSFADTEAFF,TGTGCCAGCAGTTACTCCTTTGCGGACACTGAAGCTTTCTTT,NA,NA,14,TRBV6-5,TRBJ1-1
CASTPQSMGYNEQFF,TGTGCCAGCACCCCCCAGAGTATGGGCTACAATGAGCAGTTCTTC,NA,NA,15,TRBV7-6,TRBJ2-1
CASSLGLYNEQFF,TGTGCCAGCAGCTTGGGGCTCTACAATGAGCAGTTCTTC,NA,NA,13,TRBV11-3,TRBJ2-1
CASSIDQPGDGYTF,TGTGCCAGTAGTATAGATCAACCTGGGGATGGCTACACCTTC,once,NA,14,TRBV19,TRBJ1-2
CASSLGVNNEKLFF,TGTGCCAGCAGCTTGGGAGTTAATAATGAAAAACTGTTTTTT,few,NA,14,TRBV11-2,TRBJ1-4
CASKDLGTWQETQYF,TGTGCCAGCAAAGATCTCGGGACTTGGCAAGAGACCCAGTACTTC,NA,NA,15,TRBV5-5,TRBJ2-5
CASSSYRVRRGETNEKLFF,TGTGCCAGCAGCTCCTACCGCGTACGGAGAGGGGAAACTAATGAAAAACTGTTTTTT,few,NA,19,TRBV7-9,TRBJ1-4
CSALEGNYGYTF,TGCAGCGCTCTCGAGGGGAACTATGGCTACACCTTC,few,NA,12,TRBV29-1,TRBJ1-2
CASSERDTAYEQYF,TGTGCCAGCAGTGAAAGGGACACTGCCTACGAGCAGTACTTC,NA,NA,14,TRBV2,TRBJ2-7
CATSADTGGRPLETQYF,TGTGCCACCAGTGCCGATACAGGGGGCCGGCCTTTGGAGACCCAGTACTTC,NA,TRBD1,17,TRBV24-1,TRBJ2-5
CASSQETGPTDTQYF,TGTGCCAGCAGCCAAGAGACAGGGCCCACAGATACGCAGTATTTT,NA,TRBD1,15,TRBV3-1/TRBV3-2,TRBJ2-3
CASSLAGGQADTQYF,TGTGCCAGCAGCTTAGCGGGGGGTCAAGCAGATACGCAGTATTTT,NA,NA,15,TRBV7-2,TRBJ2-3
CASSLVTTSGAYEQYF,TGTGCCAGCAGCTTAGTGACGACTAGCGGGGCCTACGAGCAGTACTTC,NA,TRBD2,16,TRBV7-8,TRBJ2-7
CASSSRRDYGYTF,TGTGCCAGCAGCTCCAGGCGAGACTATGGCTACACCTTC,NA,NA,13,TRBV5-4,TRBJ1-2
CASSHQGTTEQFF,TGTGCCAGCAGTCATCAGGGGACAACTGAGCAGTTCTTC,NA,NA,13,TRBV28,TRBJ2-1
CASSPEPGLAGTDTQYF,TGCGCCAGCAGCCCGGAGCCGGGACTAGCGGGAACAGATACGCAGTATTTT,once,TRBD2,17,TRBV5-1,TRBJ2-3
CAWSATGNYGYTF,TGTGCCTGGAGCGCGACAGGGAACTATGGCTACACCTTC,NA,TRBD1,13,TRBV30,TRBJ1-2
CASSLASQGGEQYF,TGCGCCAGCAGCTTGGCCAGTCAAGGCGGGGAGCAGTACTTC,NA,NA,14,TRBV5-1,TRBJ2-7
CASSPLGLAGQETQYF,TGTGCCAGCAGCCCGCTTGGACTAGCGGGACAAGAGACCCAGTACTTC,NA,TRBD2,16,TRBV4-2,TRBJ2-5
CASSSTGASYEQYF,TGTGCCAGCAGTTCGACAGGCGCGAGCTACGAGCAGTACTTC,NA,NA,14,TRBV6-2/TRBV6-3,TRBJ2-7